The 19 T cell receptor beta chains below were found in one sample sequenced in a study of PD-1 blockade in classical Hodgkin lymphoma. Time point described: cycle 4 day 1 (C4D1), after more than five weeks of nivolumab. Each patient relapsed following autologous stem cell transplantation, and prior brentuximab vedotin exposure differed. The method was immunoSEQ multiplex PCR; TCRdb's version includes in-frame clones alone and lacks a portion of them. The profile shows approximately 65,000 clones, 75% to 95% of them singletons. Specimen: peripheral blood mononuclear cells (PBMCs), collected before the fourth cycle of nivolumab. The receptors were sampled from a human donor with classical Hodgkin lymphoma.

The chain is built from TRBV4-1 and TRBJ2-7, with D perhaps TRBD2 (5 bases). CDR3 size: 13 residues. Germline V lookup: CDR1 MGHRA, CDR2 YSYEKL. V was pared by 4 bases and J by 5 bases, with 12 bases between. The CDR3 loop reads CASSPWEYDEQYF. CDR3 DNA sequence: TGCGCCAGCAGCCCTTGGGAGTACGACGAGCAGTACTTC.

V is TRBV7-6 and J is TRBJ1-4, with 7 positions matching TRBD1. V dropped 5 bases and J dropped 10; count of bases not matched to a gene: 7. The germline gives CDR1 SGHVS, CDR2 FNYEAQ. The CDR3 length is 13 residues. CDR3 nucleotides: TGTGCCAGCAGCCGGAACAGGGGAAGAAAACTGTTTTTT. Translating it yields CASSRNRGRKLFF.

The chain is built from TRBV9 and TRBJ2-1; 8 nucleotides match TRBD2. Germline-derived CDR1 and CDR2 are SGDLS and YYNGEE. After removal of 3 bases from V and 6 bases from J, the junction contained 11 bases not matched to a gene. The CDR3 spans 16 residues. The CDR3 nucleotides read TGTGCCAGCAGCGGACGGGGACTAGGGCCCGGCAATGAGCAGTTCTTC. It codes for CASSGRGLGPGNEQFF. The full variable domain, with the rest looked up from reference TRBV9 and TRBJ2-1, is DSGVTQTPKHLITATGQRVTLRCSPRSGDLSVYWYQQSLDQGLQFLIQYYNGEERAKGNILERFSAQQFPDLHSELNLSSLELGDSALYFCASSGRGLGPGNEQFFGPGTRLTVL.

The rearrangement links TRBV2 to TRBJ2-7; 8 bases map to TRBD1. The CDR3 sequence is 15 residues long. Trimming at V came to 4 bases and at J to 3 bases, leaving 8 bases not matched to a gene. Germline V CDR1 and CDR2: SNHLY, FYNNEI. The CDR3 loop is CASSGYRDRYYEQYF. The CDR3 coding sequence is TGTGCCAGCAGTGGGTACCGGGACAGGTACTACGAGCAGTACTTC.

The rearrangement joins TRBV7-2 to TRBJ2-7, with D tentatively TRBD1 (6 bases). The germline CDR1 and CDR2 sequences are SGHTA and FQGNSA. The CDR3 length is 12 residues. V was shortened by 2 bases and J by 5 bases, with 7 bases between the two germline ends. This CDR3 is CASSLRDNEQYF. The CDR3 nucleotides read TGTGCCAGCAGCTTAAGGGACAACGAGCAGTACTTC.

As concerns this clone: A read error may produce the germline difference seen at one junction end. The chain couples TRBV18 to TRBJ2-7; 7 positions agree with TRBD1. This CDR3 comprises 16 residues. The germline V gene encodes CDR1 KGHSH and CDR2 LQKENI. CDR3 residues: CASSPLDRPLSDEQYF. The CDR3 DNA reads TGTGCCAGCTCACCACTGGACAGGCCCCTCTCCGACGAGCAGTACTTC.

The chain is built from TRBV5-1 and TRBJ2-3; 10 positions match TRBD2. The CDR3 contains 14 residues. With 4 bases clipped from V and 1 base from J, the junction kept 0 bases outside the gene matches. The germline gives CDR1 SGHRS, CDR2 YFSETQ. The CDR3 loop is CASSGLAGTDTQYF. The CDR3 coding sequence is TGCGCCAGCAGCGGACTAGCGGGCACAGATACGCAGTATTTT.

The V and J genes are TRBV18 and TRBJ1-2; a weak D match, TRBD1 (5 bases). The germline V and J ends were trimmed by 5 bases and 4 bases, with 11 bases remaining between them. Germline CDR1 is KGHSH and CDR2 is LQKENI. The CDR3 is made up of 13 amino acids. As DNA, the CDR3 is TGTGCCAGCTCAACCCAGGGAGGCTATGGCTACACCTTC. It yields the protein CASSTQGGYGYTF.

The chain links TRBV7-9 to TRBJ2-5; TRBD2 aligns across 10 bases. The germline V gene has CDR1 SEHNR and CDR2 FQNEAQ (reference sequence). With 4 bases clipped from V and 2 bases from J, the junction kept 4 bases outside the gene matches. The CDR3 consists of 15 residues. CDR3 coding DNA: TGTGCCAGCAGCTCTAGCGGGGGAATTCAAGAGACCCAGTACTTC. Its translation: CASSSSGGIQETQYF.

V gene TRBV2 combines with J gene TRBJ1-2; no clear D gene. CDR3 length: 13 amino acids. Germline V lookup: CDR1 SNHLY, CDR2 FYNNEI. V lost 3 bases, J lost 4 bases, and 9 bases lay in between. Here the CDR3 reads CASSESPSYGYTF. CDR3 nucleotides: TGTGCCAGCAGTGAGTCACCGAGCTATGGCTACACCTTC.

The gene calls are TRBV4-1 and TRBJ1-3, with a possible D match to TRBD1 (5 bases). The CDR3 has 18 amino acids. CDR1 and CDR2 (germline): MGHRA, YSYEKL. V lost 0 bases, J lost 0 bases, and 15 bases lay in between. CDR3 in DNA: TGCGCCAGCAGCCAAGAGATAAGGGGAGTTGCCTCTGGAAACACCATATATTTT. This codes for CASSQEIRGVASGNTIYF.

The chain couples TRBV10-3 to TRBJ2-1; D uncertain. Germline V gives CDR1 ENHRY, CDR2 SYGVKD. V gave up 7 bases and J gave up 7 bases, with 11 bases separating them. The CDR3 covers 12 residues. CDR3 sequence reads: CAIMSMGNEQFF. The CDR3 DNA reads as TGTGCCATCATGTCTATGGGGAATGAGCAGTTCTTC.

V and J are TRBV6-1 and TRBJ1-2; D unclear. The germline V and J ends were trimmed by 10 bases and 4 bases, with 10 bases remaining between them. CDR1 MNHNS and CDR2 SASEGT come from the germline V gene. The CDR3 covers 11 residues. The CDR3 is CATGQPYGYTF. CDR3 coding DNA: TGTGCCACTGGTCAGCCCTATGGCTACACCTTC.

Written as DNA, the CDR3 is TGCGCCGGCCGCATGGGGACAGATACCCTTGAGCAGTTCTTC. Translation gives CAGRMGTDTLEQFF. The V gene is TRBV5-1, the J gene TRBJ2-1; TRBD1 matches 7 bases. The CDR3 is 14 residues long. V was pared by 10 bases and J by 9 bases, with 16 bases of the junction left unmatched. Germline V gene sequence: CDR1 SGHRS, CDR2 YFSETQ.

The chain has TRBV11-2 and TRBJ2-2; D tentatively reads TRBD1 or TRBD2 (6 bases each). Germline CDR1 and CDR2: SGHAT and FQNNGV. V was trimmed by 1 base and J by 5 bases, leaving 14 bases between them. This CDR3 comprises 16 residues. CDR3 region: CASSLGRWGATGELFF. The CDR3 nucleotides are TGTGCCAGCAGCTTAGGAAGGTGGGGGGCTACCGGGGAGCTGTTTTTT.

This sequence joins TRBV30 and TRBJ1-2, with 9 bases lining up with TRBD1. This CDR3 contains 12 residues. J gave up 8 bases and V 3 bases, and 4 bases lay outside the gene matches. Germline V gene data show CDR1 as GTSNPN and CDR2 as SVGIG (reference sequence). CDR3 nucleotides: TGTGCCTGGAGGGGACAGGGTAGCGGCTACACCTTC. Protein sequence: CAWRGQGSGYTF.

This chain joins TRBV5-1 and TRBJ2-1, with TRBD1 identical over 11 bases. The CDR3 contains 16 residues. With V trimmed by 7 bases and J by 7 bases, 13 bases remained unmatched. Looked up from germline, CDR1 is SGHRS and CDR2 is YFSETQ. The CDR3 DNA reads TGCGCCAGCCAAACCGGGCCGGGACAGGGGGGAAATGAGCAGTTCTTC. Amino acid sequence: CASQTGPGQGGNEQFF.

The J gene is TRBJ1-4, the V gene TRBV5-1; D perhaps matches TRBD1 (5 bases). V was shortened by 2 bases and J by 7 bases, with 15 bases between the two germline ends. CDR1 is SGHRS and CDR2 is YFSETQ in the germline V gene. This CDR3 comprises 15 residues. This chain's CDR3 is CASSFSRGRGEKLFF. Here the CDR3 DNA reads TGCGCCAGCAGCTTTAGTAGGGGCAGAGGTGAAAAACTGTTTTTT.

The CDR3 bases are TGTGCCAGCAGTGAACTAGCGGGGGCTAACTACAATGAGCAGTTCTTC. Translated: CASSELAGANYNEQFF. The genes are TRBV6-4 and TRBJ2-1; the match to TRBD2 covers 11 bases. J lost 3 bases, V lost 3 bases, and 4 bases had no gene match. The CDR3 extends over 16 amino acids. CDR1 is MRHNA and CDR2 is SNTAGT in the germline V gene.